A selection of T cell receptor beta chains follows, all from one sample in a study of shared T cell receptors in the human thymus. The table came from immunoSEQ multiplex PCR; TCRdb's copy has only in-frame clones and leaves some out. The data show hundreds of thousands of clones, around 87% seen once. These data are also associated with another study on human thymus T cells.

The sample comprised thymocytes. The receptors derive from a boy younger than two with a congenital heart defect. The CDR3 runs from the conserved cysteine through the conserved F or W. A D gene is named only where the DNA matches it firmly.

d_call: TRBD2; j_call: TRBJ2-1; v_call: TRBV19; cdr3_aa: CASSYTAGGRSYNEQFF
d_call: NA; j_call: TRBJ2-3; v_call: TRBV9; cdr3_aa: CASSDPSGKGYF
d_call: NA; j_call: TRBJ1-2; v_call: TRBV6-6; cdr3_aa: CASRGGDGYTF
d_call: NA; j_call: TRBJ2-1; v_call: TRBV27; cdr3_aa: CASSLSSGDEQFF
d_call: TRBD1; j_call: TRBJ2-3; v_call: TRBV4-2; cdr3_aa: CASSQYTTGGDTQYF
d_call: NA; j_call: TRBJ1-5; v_call: TRBV10-2; cdr3_aa: CASSESRDNPQPQHF
d_call: NA; j_call: TRBJ2-7; v_call: TRBV5-5; cdr3_aa: CASSLLGSAADYEQYF
d_call: TRBD1; j_call: TRBJ2-7; v_call: TRBV27; cdr3_aa: CASQAGTGDVQSYEQYF
d_call: NA; j_call: TRBJ2-2; v_call: TRBV4-2; cdr3_aa: CASRANTGELFF
d_call: TRBD1; j_call: TRBJ1-1; v_call: TRBV19; cdr3_aa: CASSITGGRLNTEAFF
d_call: NA; j_call: TRBJ2-1; v_call: TRBV29-1; cdr3_aa: CSVEGAGRPGEQFF
d_call: TRBD1; j_call: TRBJ2-7; v_call: TRBV27; cdr3_aa: CASSLRDRGVGESYEQYF
d_call: TRBD1; j_call: TRBJ2-4; v_call: TRBV27; cdr3_aa: CASSLGQGADIQYF
d_call: NA; j_call: TRBJ1-2; v_call: TRBV21-1; cdr3_aa: CASSPSGGAQGGHGYTF
d_call: NA; j_call: TRBJ1-2; v_call: TRBV30; cdr3_aa: CACRGGGVSNYGYTF
d_call: NA; j_call: TRBJ1-4; v_call: TRBV25-1; cdr3_aa: CASSEASGLTNEKLFF
d_call: TRBD2; j_call: TRBJ2-1; v_call: TRBV6-5; cdr3_aa: CASSLERERSYEQFF
d_call: NA; j_call: TRBJ2-5; v_call: TRBV29-1; cdr3_aa: CSVEAPTQYF
d_call: TRBD2; j_call: TRBJ2-7; v_call: TRBV6-5; cdr3_aa: CASSSGKRGIYEQYF
d_call: NA; j_call: TRBJ1-2; v_call: TRBV20-1; cdr3_aa: CSRVHGYTF
d_call: NA; j_call: TRBJ2-4; v_call: TRBV7-9; cdr3_aa: CASSLQYQTKNIQYF
d_call: NA; j_call: TRBJ1-5; v_call: TRBV18; cdr3_aa: CASSPAALYSNQPQHF
d_call: TRBD1; j_call: TRBJ1-5; v_call: TRBV28; cdr3_aa: CASSAGGDSYQPQHF
d_call: TRBD2; j_call: TRBJ2-5; v_call: TRBV7-9; cdr3_aa: CASSLGLGGRAEETQYF
d_call: TRBD2; j_call: TRBJ2-7; v_call: TRBV28; cdr3_aa: CASSPGTNHYEQYF
d_call: TRBD2; j_call: TRBJ2-3; v_call: TRBV5-1; cdr3_aa: CASSLPLTSGSPDTQYF
d_call: NA; j_call: TRBJ1-5; v_call: TRBV30; cdr3_aa: CAWSVKYVGDGHQPQHF
d_call: NA; j_call: TRBJ2-2; v_call: TRBV19; cdr3_aa: CASSPTPNTGELFF
d_call: NA; j_call: TRBJ1-2; v_call: TRBV27; cdr3_aa: CASSLSPPGSSANYGYTF
d_call: TRBD1; j_call: TRBJ2-7; v_call: TRBV6-4; cdr3_aa: CASSAGAGGDEQYF
d_call: NA; j_call: TRBJ1-1; v_call: TRBV4-3; cdr3_aa: CASSQDIGGKNTEAFF
d_call: TRBD1; j_call: TRBJ1-5; v_call: TRBV28; cdr3_aa: CASSSARTGGNQPQHF
d_call: TRBD1; j_call: TRBJ1-3; v_call: TRBV5-4; cdr3_aa: CASSPIPGGPSGNTIYF
d_call: NA; j_call: TRBJ2-1; v_call: TRBV18; cdr3_aa: CASSPHFHEQFF
d_call: TRBD1; j_call: TRBJ2-1; v_call: TRBV4-3; cdr3_aa: CASSQGNRGGNEQFF
d_call: TRBD2; j_call: TRBJ2-1; v_call: TRBV7-8; cdr3_aa: CASSLERWGLAGVLLLNEQFF
d_call: NA; j_call: TRBJ1-2; v_call: TRBV12-5; cdr3_aa: CASGPPTLGDYGYTF
d_call: NA; j_call: TRBJ2-7; v_call: TRBV14; cdr3_aa: CASRPTDSYEQYF
d_call: TRBD2; j_call: TRBJ2-6; v_call: TRBV27; cdr3_aa: CASSLRTSGANVLTF
d_call: NA; j_call: TRBJ2-4; v_call: TRBV5-1; cdr3_aa: CASSLVTALGPHAKNIQYF
d_call: NA; j_call: TRBJ2-7; v_call: TRBV5-5; cdr3_aa: CASSALAGGLYEQYF
d_call: TRBD2; j_call: TRBJ2-7; v_call: TRBV18; cdr3_aa: CASSGTSRDPYEQYF
d_call: NA; j_call: TRBJ1-5; v_call: TRBV2; cdr3_aa: CASRGEVQPQHF
d_call: TRBD1; j_call: TRBJ2-7; v_call: TRBV11-3; cdr3_aa: CAKNRGLEQYF
d_call: NA; j_call: TRBJ2-7; v_call: TRBV19; cdr3_aa: CASSKGFWDTYYEQYF
d_call: NA; j_call: TRBJ2-5; v_call: TRBV6-5; cdr3_aa: CASSYSATAEQETQYF